This TCR beta chain was sequenced in a study of blood T cell repertoires in COVID-19. Authors' processing steps: Reference gene primer amplification in the assay estimated nucleated cell counts. Some clones are missing from TCRdb's copy, which holds only in-frame ones; the method was immunoSEQ multiplex PCR. V, J and clone size were drawn from that table, and D and trimming were deduced from the DNA. The sample consists of 250,000 or so clones, approximately 90% of them appearing once. The TCR was taken from a man aged 35 to 55 who had been exposed to COVID-19. Specimen: PBMCs or T cells enriched from blood (not recorded which).

The CDR3 bases are TGTGCCAGCAGTTCACTCAGCGATGAGCAGTTCTTC. It is translated as CASSSLSDEQFF. V gene TRBV28 combines with J gene TRBJ2-1; D call uncertain. Germline loops: CDR1 MDHEN, CDR2 SYDVKM. V dropped 4 bases and J dropped 8 bases, with 9 bases sitting between them. CDR3 length: 12 residues.